This TCR beta chain was obtained from a study of technical replicates of blood from several donors. Data came from immunoSEQ multiplex PCR; TCRdb stores just in-frame clones and leaves some out. Here the sample spans about 80,000 clones, roughly 97% being singletons. CDR1 is LNHDA, CDR2 SQIVND, per germline (reference sequence). CDR3 length equals 14 residues. Trimming took 7 bases from V and 3 from J, leaving 16 bases between them. Sequenced input: T cells isolated from PBMCs. This clonotype originated in a human donor in good health. The V and J genes are TRBV19 and TRBJ2-7; a possible D gene is TRBD2 (6 bases). CDR3 loop: CASNVGGESYEQYF. CDR3 sequence (DNA): TGTGCCAGTAATGTTGGCGGGGAGAGCTACGAGCAGTACTTC.